One sample yielded the 18 T cell receptor beta chains listed below, sequenced in a study of cytomegalovirus exposure and HLA in healthy donors. Only in-frame clones appear in the TCRdb table, and some are missing; sequencing was by immunoSEQ multiplex PCR. The profile covers fewer than 200,000 clones, with roughly 85% appearing a single time and 16% taken by the ten largest. Sequencing was done on a sample of PBMCs. These receptors came from a man younger than 30 in good health and CMV-seropositive.

V usage is TRBV10-3 and J usage is TRBJ2-7; a possible D gene is TRBD2 (5 bases). This CDR3 spans 13 amino acids. Per the germline V gene, CDR1 is ENHRY and CDR2 is SYGVKD. Trimming left V 4 bases short and J 2 bases short, with 9 bases between. The CDR3 region is CAISGGLTYEQYF. For the CDR3, the DNA is TGTGCCATCAGTGGCGGACTCACCTACGAGCAGTACTTC.

The CDR3 spells CAIEGDDTEAFF. CDR3 in DNA: TGTGCCATCGAGGGGGATGACACTGAAGCTTTCTTT. This chain uses TRBV10-3 with TRBJ1-1; a weak D match, TRBD1 (6 bases). Germline CDR1 reads ENHRY; CDR2 reads SYGVKD. The CDR3 is 12 amino acids. The V gene lost 8 bases and the J gene lost 3 bases, with 10 bases spanning the gap.

The CDR3 DNA reads as TGTGCCAGCAGTCTAATACGGGGACAGGGGTATGGCTACACCTTC. This codes for CASSLIRGQGYGYTF. J is TRBJ1-2 and V is TRBV28; 10 bases are shared with TRBD1. V lost 5 bases to trimming and J lost 5 bases; unmatched junction nucleotides: 8. Per the germline V gene, CDR1 is MDHEN and CDR2 is SYDVKM. This CDR3 spans 15 amino acids.

J is TRBJ2-6 and V is TRBV4-1, with D tentatively TRBD1 (6 bases). Germline-derived CDR1 and CDR2 are MGHRA and YSYEKL. V lost 3 bases and J lost 2, with 11 bases in between. This CDR3 spans 16 amino acids. The CDR3 nucleotides read TGCGCCAGCAGCCAGTACAGGGTACCTGGGGCCAACGTCCTGACTTTC. Its translation is CASSQYRVPGANVLTF.

The genes are TRBV28 and TRBJ2-1, with 12 nucleotides matching TRBD2. The CDR3 runs 16 residues. V trimming: 2 bases; J trimming: 6 bases; junction bases outside the gene matches: 5. In germline, CDR1 is MDHEN, CDR2 SYDVKM. The CDR3 nucleotides are TGTGCCAGCAGTTTACCGACTAGCGGGGGACCCAATGAGCAGTTCTTC. It codes for CASSLPTSGGPNEQFF.

Here the CDR3 DNA reads TGTGCCAGCAAGGAAGGGGGCCGGTACGAGCAGTACTTC. Protein sequence: CASKEGGRYEQYF. The chain joins TRBV6-1 to TRBJ2-7; 7 bases agree with TRBD1. The CDR3 totals 13 residues. With 7 bases clipped from V and 4 bases from J, the junction kept 7 bases outside the gene matches. The V gene's germline CDR1 is MNHNS and CDR2 SASEGT.

The chain joins TRBV25-1 to TRBJ1-1, with D unclear. Looked up from germline, CDR1 is MGHDK and CDR2 is SYGVNS. The CDR3 covers 15 residues. V lost 1 base and J lost 1, with 10 bases in between. This CDR3 is CASSEWSVGNTEAFF. The CDR3 nucleotides read TGTGCCAGCAGTGAATGGAGTGTCGGGAACACTGAAGCTTTCTTT.

DNA for the CDR3: TGTGCCAGCAGCTCCGGGACAGATCCCTACGAGCAGTACTTC. The encoded protein is CASSSGTDPYEQYF. This rearrangement joins TRBV7-9 to TRBJ2-7; 7 bases match TRBD1. The CDR3 loop spans 14 amino acids. With 4 bases clipped from V and 2 bases from J, the junction kept 5 bases outside the gene matches. Germline V gene sequence: CDR1 SEHNR, CDR2 FQNEAQ (reference sequence). The complete variable domain, with remaining parts taken from reference TRBV7-9 and TRBJ2-7, reads DTGVSQNPRHKITKRGQNVTFRCDPISEHNRLYWYRQTLGQGPEFLTYFQNEAQLEKSRLLSDRFSAERPKGSFSTLEIQRTEQGDSAMYLCASSSGTDPYEQYFGPGTRLTVT.

The chain's CDR3 is CASSPRRQGAEDGYTF. The DNA of the CDR3 is TGTGCCAGCTCACCTCGCCGGCAGGGGGCTGAGGATGGCTACACCTTC. The V and J genes are TRBV18 and TRBJ1-2; 8 nucleotides align to TRBD1. The CDR3 has 16 residues. Germline-derived CDR1 and CDR2 are KGHSH and LQKENI. Germline trimming cut 3 bases from V and 6 bases from J; bases unmatched to any gene: 12.

CDR3 loop: CASSFGDREAFF. Written as DNA, the CDR3 is TGCGCCAGCAGCTTCGGGGACAGAGAAGCTTTCTTT. V usage is TRBV5-1 and J usage is TRBJ1-1; TRBD1 matches at 7 bases. The V gene end was trimmed by 2 bases and the J gene end by 8 bases; junction bases not matched to a gene: 3. CDR1 is SGHRS, CDR2 YFSETQ, per germline. The CDR3 is 12 amino acids.

This chain uses TRBV4-2 with TRBJ2-7; D is possibly TRBD2 (6 bases). Trimming pared 3 bases from V and 4 bases from J, leaving 13 bases between. This CDR3 is built from 14 residues. The germline V gene has CDR1 LGHNA and CDR2 YNFKEQ. The CDR3 reads CASSHSGSRYEQYF. The DNA for the CDR3 is TGTGCCAGCAGCCACTCCGGGAGTAGATACGAGCAGTACTTC.

The chain recombines TRBV30 with TRBJ1-2; D may be TRBD1 (5 bases). CDR3 size: 12 residues. Trimming took off 1 base at V and 7 bases at J, with 10 bases between the two ends. Germline CDR1 and CDR2: GTSNPN and SVGIG (reference sequence). The CDR3 protein is CAWSEQARGYTF. The CDR3, as DNA: TGTGCCTGGAGTGAACAGGCCCGTGGCTACACCTTC.

This sequence joins TRBV6-1 and TRBJ2-1; possibly TRBD2 for D (6 bases). CDR3 length equals 15 residues. Germline-derived CDR1 and CDR2 are MNHNS and SASEGT. V was cut by 0 bases and J by 4 bases, with 10 bases left in between. CDR3 in DNA: TGTGCCAGCAGTGAAGCTAGCGGCGAGTACAATGAGCAGTTCTTC. It translates to CASSEASGEYNEQFF.

This chain connects TRBV28 to TRBJ1-2; 7 bases align to TRBD1. This CDR3 has 15 amino acids. Trimming at V came to 5 bases and at J to 2 bases, leaving 8 bases not matched to a gene. Germline-derived CDR1 and CDR2 are MDHEN and SYDVKM. CDR3 sequence reads: CASSRSTGMNYGYTF. DNA of the CDR3: TGTGCCAGCAGTCGCTCGACAGGGATGAACTATGGCTACACCTTC.

This clone was detected once. The genes are TRBV19 and TRBJ2-3, with 11 bases aligning to TRBD2. Looked up from germline, CDR1 is LNHDA and CDR2 is SQIVND (reference sequence). V lost 5 bases and J lost 8; bases outside the gene matches: 15. CDR3 size: 17 residues. The CDR3 nucleotides read TGTGCCAGTAGTTCCCCCCCTGGTAGCGGGGGGGTTTCTACGCAGTATTTT. It codes for CASSSPPGSGGVSTQYF.

The chain recombines TRBV9 with TRBJ2-1; D is perhaps TRBD2 (6 bases). V dropped 1 base and J dropped 5 bases, with 10 bases sitting between them. The CDR3 is made up of 14 amino acids. Germline V gene sequence: CDR1 SGDLS, CDR2 YYNGEE. CDR3 region: CASSVSPSDNEQFF. The DNA for the CDR3 is TGTGCCAGCAGCGTAAGTCCTAGCGACAATGAGCAGTTCTTC. The full variable domain, with the rest looked up from reference TRBV9 and TRBJ2-1, is DSGVTQTPKHLITATGQRVTLRCSPRSGDLSVYWYQQSLDQGLQFLIQYYNGEERAKGNILERFSAQQFPDLHSELNLSSLELGDSALYFCASSVSPSDNEQFFGPGTRLTVL.

The chain uses TRBV29-1 and TRBJ2-2, with 9 bases identical to TRBD1. In germline, CDR1 is SQVTM, CDR2 ANQGSEA. There are 14 residues in the CDR3. The J segment lost 6 bases and the V segment lost 4 bases, leaving 6 bases of the junction unmatched. The CDR3 DNA sequence: TGCAGCGTTGGTAGGACAGGGGAGCCCGGGGAGCTGTTTTTT. It is translated as CSVGRTGEPGELFF.

This chain uses TRBV7-6 with TRBJ1-2; possibly TRBD1 for D (5 bases). V was clipped by 2 bases and J by 0 bases, with 16 bases between them. This CDR3 comprises 17 residues. Looked up from germline, CDR1 is SGHVS and CDR2 is FNYEAQ. The CDR3, as DNA: TGTGCCAGCAGCTTACAAATACCGACAGCTACTAACTATGGCTACACCTTC. It encodes CASSLQIPTATNYGYTF. The whole variable domain, remainder taken from reference TRBV7-6 and TRBJ1-2, is GAGVSQSPRYKVTKRGQDVALRCDPISGHVSLYWYRQALGQGPEFLTYFNYEAQQDKSGLPNDRFSAERPEGSISTLTIQRTEQRDSAMYRCASSLQIPTATNYGYTFGSGTRLTVV.